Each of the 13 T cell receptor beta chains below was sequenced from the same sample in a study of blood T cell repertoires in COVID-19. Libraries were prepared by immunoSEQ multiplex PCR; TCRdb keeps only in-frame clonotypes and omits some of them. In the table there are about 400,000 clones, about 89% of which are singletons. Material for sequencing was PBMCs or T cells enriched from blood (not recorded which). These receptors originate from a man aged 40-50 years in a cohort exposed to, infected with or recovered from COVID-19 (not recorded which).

This CDR3 is CASSLDPVSTIYF. The CDR3 DNA reads as TGTGCCAGCAGCTTAGATCCCGTTTCCACCATATATTTT. This chain connects TRBV7-9 to TRBJ1-3; D is unresolved. V was clipped by 1 base and J by 9 bases, with 10 bases between them. The CDR3 spans 13 residues. Germline V gene sequence: CDR1 SEHNR, CDR2 FQNEAQ (reference sequence).

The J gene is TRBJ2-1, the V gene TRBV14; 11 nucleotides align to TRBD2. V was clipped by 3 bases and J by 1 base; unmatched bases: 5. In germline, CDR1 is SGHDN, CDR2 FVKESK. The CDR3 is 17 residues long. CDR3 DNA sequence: TGTGCCAGCAGCCAGGGGGGACTAGCGGCTTCCTACAATGAGCAGTTCTTC. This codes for CASSQGGLAASYNEQFF.

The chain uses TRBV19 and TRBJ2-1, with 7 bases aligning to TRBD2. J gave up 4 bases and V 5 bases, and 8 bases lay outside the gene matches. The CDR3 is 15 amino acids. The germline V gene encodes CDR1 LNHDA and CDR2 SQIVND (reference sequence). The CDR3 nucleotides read TGTGCCAGTAGTCGAAACGGGAGGTGGTACAATGAGCAGTTCTTC. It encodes CASSRNGRWYNEQFF.

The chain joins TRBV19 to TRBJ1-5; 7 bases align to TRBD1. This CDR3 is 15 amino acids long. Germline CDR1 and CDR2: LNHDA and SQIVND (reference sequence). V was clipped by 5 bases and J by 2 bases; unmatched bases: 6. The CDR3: CASSQGTAGNQPQHF. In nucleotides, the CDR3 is TGTGCCAGTAGTCAAGGGACAGCAGGCAATCAGCCCCAGCATTTT. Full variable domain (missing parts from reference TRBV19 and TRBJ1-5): DGGITQSPKYLFRKEGQNVTLSCEQNLNHDAMYWYRQDPGQGLRLIYYSQIVNDFQKGDIAEGYSVSREKKESFPLTVTSAQKNPTAFYLCASSQGTAGNQPQHFGDGTRLSIL.

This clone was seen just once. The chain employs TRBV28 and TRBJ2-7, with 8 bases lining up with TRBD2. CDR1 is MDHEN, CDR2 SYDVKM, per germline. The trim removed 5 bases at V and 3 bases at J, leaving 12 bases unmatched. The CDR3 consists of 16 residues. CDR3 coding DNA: TGTGCCAGCAGTCCCATTTTGCGGGAGGCGAGCTACGAGCAGTACTTC. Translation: CASSPILREASYEQYF.

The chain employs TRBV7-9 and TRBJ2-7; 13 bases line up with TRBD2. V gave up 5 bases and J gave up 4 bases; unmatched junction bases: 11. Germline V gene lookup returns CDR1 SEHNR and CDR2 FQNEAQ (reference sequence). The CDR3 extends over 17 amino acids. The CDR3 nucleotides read TGTGCCAGCAGCCAAGCAAGGACTAGCGGGAGTGGGTACGAGCAGTACTTC. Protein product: CASSQARTSGSGYEQYF.

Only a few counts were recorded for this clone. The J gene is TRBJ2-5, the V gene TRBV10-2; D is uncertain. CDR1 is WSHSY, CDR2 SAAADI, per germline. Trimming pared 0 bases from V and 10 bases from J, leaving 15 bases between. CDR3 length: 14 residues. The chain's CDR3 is CASSESYSEVNQYF. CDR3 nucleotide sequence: TGCGCCAGCAGTGAGTCTTATTCTGAGGTCAACCAGTACTTC.

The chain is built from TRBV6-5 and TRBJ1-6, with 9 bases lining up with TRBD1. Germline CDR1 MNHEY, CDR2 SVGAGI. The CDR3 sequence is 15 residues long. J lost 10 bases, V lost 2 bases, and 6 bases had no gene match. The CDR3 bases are TGTGCCAGCAGTTACGCGGACAGGGGAGGCTCACCCCTCCACTTT. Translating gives CASSYADRGGSPLHF.

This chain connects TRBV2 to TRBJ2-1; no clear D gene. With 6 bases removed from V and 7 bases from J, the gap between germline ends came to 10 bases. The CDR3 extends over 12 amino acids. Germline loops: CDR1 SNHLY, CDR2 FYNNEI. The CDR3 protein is CASSSVRNEQFF. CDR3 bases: TGTGCCAGCAGCTCCGTGCGGAATGAGCAGTTCTTC. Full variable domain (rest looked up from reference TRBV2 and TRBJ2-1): EPEVTQTPSHQVTQMGQEVILRCVPISNHLYFYWYRQILGQKVEFLVSFYNNEISEKSEIFDDQFSVERPDGSNFTLKIRSTKLEDSAMYFCASSSVRNEQFFGPGTRLTVL.

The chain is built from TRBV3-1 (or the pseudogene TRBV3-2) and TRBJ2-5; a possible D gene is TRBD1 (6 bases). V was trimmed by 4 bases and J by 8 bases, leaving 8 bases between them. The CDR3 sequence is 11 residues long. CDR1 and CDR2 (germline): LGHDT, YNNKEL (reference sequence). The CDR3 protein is CASSLRGTQYF. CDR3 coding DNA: TGTGCCAGCAGCCTCAGGGGAACCCAGTACTTC.

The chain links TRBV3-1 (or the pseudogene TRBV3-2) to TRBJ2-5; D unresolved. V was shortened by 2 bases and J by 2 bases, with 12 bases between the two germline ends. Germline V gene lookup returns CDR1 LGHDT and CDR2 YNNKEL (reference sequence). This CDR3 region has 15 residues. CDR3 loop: CASSQIPNLQETQYF. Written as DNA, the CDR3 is TGTGCCAGCAGCCAAATTCCAAACTTACAAGAGACCCAGTACTTC.

The CDR3 reads CASSANTSGTLPGELFF. CDR3 sequence (DNA): TGTGCCAGCAGCGCCAATACTAGCGGGACTCTTCCCGGGGAGCTGTTTTTT. The chain recombines TRBV9 with TRBJ2-2, with TRBD2 matching over 10 bases. From germline, CDR1 is SGDLS and CDR2 YYNGEE. The CDR3 spans 17 residues. J gave up 6 bases and V 3 bases, and 11 bases lay outside the gene matches.

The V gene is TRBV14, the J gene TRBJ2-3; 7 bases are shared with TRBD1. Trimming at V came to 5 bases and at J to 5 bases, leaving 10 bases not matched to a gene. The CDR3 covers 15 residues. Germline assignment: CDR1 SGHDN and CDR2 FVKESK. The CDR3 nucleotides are TGTGCCAGCAGCGAACAGGGGACCGGGTTAGATACGCAGTATTTT. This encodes CASSEQGTGLDTQYF.